This T cell receptor (beta chain) was identified during a study of OX40 agonist ivuxolimab in advanced cancers. About the investigation overall: Ivuxolimab was an agonistic, fully human IgG2 monoclonal antibody directed against OX40 (CD134), a costimulatory receptor. The paper reports the monotherapy dose-escalation portion (N of about 47 patients) of the phase I ivuxolimab trial. The point of sequencing TCRbeta in the periphery was to test whether ivuxolimab changed TCR sequence diversity and drove clonal T-cell expansion. Patients were allowed to have had prior anti-PD-1, anti-PD-L1 or anti-CTLA-4 therapy, and approximately 40% of the dose-escalation patients had been treated with checkpoint inhibitors. Of the approximately 50 dose-escalation patients, hepatocellular carcinoma was present in roughly 19, melanoma in about 15, renal cell carcinoma in 9 and head and neck cancer in 9. In the dose-escalation cohort, around four fifths of patients were male, and the mean age was around 60 years with a range of 23 to 79. Intravenous ivuxolimab was administered to patients every 2 weeks at six dose levels: 0.01, 0.1, 0.3, 1.5, 3 and 10 mg/kg. Partial responses were achieved by three dose-escalation patients, of whom one had hepatocellular carcinoma and two had cutaneous melanoma.

For sequencing of the TCRbeta CDR3 region, genomic DNA was extracted from the sorted cells. The immunoSEQ Assay was used to sequence the TCRbeta CDR3 regions. This immuneACCESS table, as held by TCRdb, lists in-frame sequences with V and J called but not all clones. Of the missing ones, under half trace to an unresolved V gene in checked studies; the others have no known cause. The table for this sample lists 85,000 to 100,000 clones; 70% to 90% of them were counted only once. The ten top clones hold 3.5% to 5.5% of the sample. A word on this clone: The antigen this receptor binds is unknown. No much larger clone exists at a distance of one base, and base qualities are not known.

The investigation overall reported the following: Antigen specificity was not determined for the clonally expanded peripheral T cells. At doses of 0.1 to 3.0 mg/kg, clonal expansion of both CD4+ and CD8+ T cells in blood was seen between baseline and week 6. Low levels of normalized T-cell clonal expansion were also seen in some patients who did not respond. After ivuxolimab, more expanded clones were found on average in CD8+ T cells than in CD4+ T cells. Partial responders in the 0.1-3.0 mg/kg groups had among the lowest normalized peripheral clonal expansion, especially among CD8+ T cells.

The trial excluded patients who had a history of autoimmune disease or were on systemic immunosuppression. Peripheral blood for TCR sequencing was drawn from every dose cohort at baseline, at cycle 4 day 1 and at cycle 7 day 1. The samples were taken from a phase I, first-in-human, multicenter, open-label dose-escalation trial of ivuxolimab. Adults with locally advanced or metastatic melanoma, renal cell, hepatocellular, or head and neck squamous cell carcinoma were enrolled in the trial. Before TCR sequencing, CD4+ T cells and CD8+ T cells from peripheral blood were sorted into separate populations. The CDR3 covers 15 residues, taking in both the cysteine and the phenylalanine. The only DNA kept is the CDR3, 45 bases in frame from the first base. For CDR1 and CDR2, the germline V gene lists SNHLY and FYNNEI. The V end loses 3 bases and the J end loses 8 bases, and a stretch of 17 bases separates them.

This TCR derives from an adult with an advanced solid tumor such as melanoma, head and neck, liver or kidney cancer. In this chain, TRBV2 is recombined with TRBJ2-1; the D segment could be TRBD2, given 6 matching bases. The specimen was CD4+ or CD8+ T cells sorted from blood, collected in a trial of the OX40 agonist ivuxolimab. DNA sequence: TGTGCCAGCAGTGAGTCGTGGGCTCCGGGGGATGAGCAGTTCTTC. This gives the protein CASSESWAPGDEQFF.